This TCR beta chain is drawn from a study of PD-L1 blockade in urothelial cancer. Study overall: Males with urothelial cancer arising in the bladder constituted twenty-five of the 29 patients. Before enrollment, 0 to 3 chemotherapy regimens had been given to patients.

The protocol was immunoSEQ multiplex PCR, while the TCRdb copy is restricted to in-frame clones and leaves out a portion. The data show about 73,000 clones, less than 90% seen once. This CDR3 has 17 amino acids. Trimming took off 4 bases at V and 0 bases at J, with 20 bases between the two ends. Germline lookup yields CDR1 SGHRS and CDR2 YFSETQ. This TCR came from a man in his 60s with urothelial cancer. The chain links TRBV5-1 to TRBJ2-7; D is possibly TRBD1 (6 bases). The sample consisted of PBMCs, taken around atezolizumab (anti-PD-L1) treatment. This CDR3 reads CASSPPRTETSSYEQYF. The CDR3 DNA is TGCGCCAGCAGCCCCCCTCGGACAGAAACGAGCTCCTACGAGCAGTACTTC.